These T cell receptor beta chains were read from a single sample in a study of post-analysis software for immune sequencing data. One entry per CDR3 protein results from TCRdb running MiXCR on the PCR reads. The sample carries about 540,000 distinct CDR3 sequences, approximately 34% recorded once. Sequencing was carried out using blood. The receptors were gathered from a girl aged 2-17 years with multiple sclerosis. Both conserved end residues are trimmed from each CDR3. The listing skips clone size in some rows; elsewhere it reads once, few, many or a size class.

J gene	clone size	V gene	CDR3 protein
TRBJ2-4	NA	TRBV6-5	ASSPLQGVSEQY
TRBJ1-2	NA	TRBV20-1	SARDRLGQGAYDYGYT
TRBJ2-7	NA	TRBV12-3/TRBV12-4	ASRITGGYEQY
TRBJ1-2	NA	TRBV12-5	ASGPAGGRVDGYT
TRBJ2-1	NA	TRBV5-1	ASSLTGAHEQF
TRBJ2-1	NA	TRBV7-2	ASSLAGAGTYEQF
TRBJ1-4	NA	TRBV12-3/TRBV12-4	ASSPFTGTVEKLF
TRBJ2-5	NA	TRBV7-2	ASSLFALPPSNEQY
TRBJ2-3	few	TRBV6-5	ASSYLGLTTDTQY
TRBJ1-4	once	TRBV5-1	ASSLVARTGGNEKLF
TRBJ2-4	NA	TRBV20-1	SARAQGGAKNIQY
TRBJ2-7	NA	TRBV6-2/TRBV6-3	AGRLGTYEQY
TRBJ2-7	NA	TRBV20-1	STRDLTAYEQY
TRBJ2-7	few	TRBV6-7	ASRGDSRSYEQY
TRBJ2-6	NA	TRBV11-1	ASSPPFPGANVLT
TRBJ1-5	NA	TRBV6-6	ASSSGDRDNQPQH
NA	NA	TRBV24-1	ATSDLARETGGKPYEQY
TRBJ2-1	NA	TRBV6-5	ASSKAGGPGGGQF
TRBJ2-7	NA	TRBV6-1	ASSELVSYEQY
TRBJ2-5	many	TRBV20-1	SAATSGGFQETQY
TRBJ2-3	few	TRBV7-2	ASSLNSGGLDTQY
TRBJ1-4	once	TRBV12-3/TRBV12-4	ASRGREGKLF
TRBJ2-6	NA	TRBV5-1	ASKFRSISGANVLT
TRBJ2-1	NA	TRBV24-1	ATSAPGQGFNEPF
TRBJ2-3	NA	TRBV7-9	ASSPPMLAGDTDTQY
NA	NA	TRBV12-3/TRBV12-4	ASSLHRSETQY
TRBJ2-2	NA	TRBV11-2	ASSSAGSGELF
TRBJ2-3	NA	TRBV24-1	ATSDPSGGYTDTQY
TRBJ2-3	NA	TRBV20-1	SASAYLVGMDTQY
TRBJ2-3	NA	TRBV13	ASSLNRKDTQY
TRBJ2-2	NA	TRBV25-1	ASSENTNTGELF
TRBJ2-6	NA	TRBV7-9	ASQDGANVLT
TRBJ2-5	few	TRBV5-1	ASGLGVGDQETQY
TRBJ1-2	NA	TRBV28	ASSSSTFNYGYT
TRBJ1-2	few	TRBV5-1	ASSLGETGSYGYT
TRBJ1-5	few	TRBV4-1	ASSQDLGGGQPQH
TRBJ1-5	few	TRBV12-3/TRBV12-4	ASSLETRSQPQH
TRBJ2-1	NA	TRBV20-1	SATSVKISYNEQF
TRBJ2-5	NA	TRBV5-1	ASSIHLRDSLQETQY
TRBJ1-2	few	TRBV20-1	SAPPPGTNYGYT
TRBJ1-1	NA	TRBV20-1	SCTGNTEAF
TRBJ2-3	NA	TRBV12-3/TRBV12-4	ASTIGGGEDTQY
TRBJ2-1	few	TRBV4-2	ASSQYSGGVDEQF
TRBJ2-3	NA	TRBV7-8	ASSPAITGPPDTQY
TRBJ1-1	few	TRBV6-6	ASRSRQANTEAF
TRBJ1-1	NA	TRBV5-6	ASSLAAGGRIEAF
TRBJ1-5	NA	TRBV5-1	ASSLEGAGNQPQH
TRBJ2-7	few	TRBV29-1	SVLAGDSYEQY
TRBJ2-1	NA	TRBV7-9	ASSYRGRGGHEQF
TRBJ2-3	NA	TRBV12-3/TRBV12-4	ASTLRGFSTDTQY
TRBJ2-5	NA	TRBV20-1	SATILTTAARETQY
TRBJ1-3	NA	TRBV15	ATSRDHGNTIY
TRBJ2-1	few	TRBV10-3	AISGPTGTYNEQF
TRBJ2-7	NA	TRBV5-5	ASSLTPLLRTGQSSYEQY
TRBJ2-3	many	TRBV12-3/TRBV12-4	ASSLGADTDTQY
TRBJ2-1	NA	TRBV11-2	ASSLVTGEEQF
TRBJ2-1	NA	TRBV5-1	ASSEATGYNEQF